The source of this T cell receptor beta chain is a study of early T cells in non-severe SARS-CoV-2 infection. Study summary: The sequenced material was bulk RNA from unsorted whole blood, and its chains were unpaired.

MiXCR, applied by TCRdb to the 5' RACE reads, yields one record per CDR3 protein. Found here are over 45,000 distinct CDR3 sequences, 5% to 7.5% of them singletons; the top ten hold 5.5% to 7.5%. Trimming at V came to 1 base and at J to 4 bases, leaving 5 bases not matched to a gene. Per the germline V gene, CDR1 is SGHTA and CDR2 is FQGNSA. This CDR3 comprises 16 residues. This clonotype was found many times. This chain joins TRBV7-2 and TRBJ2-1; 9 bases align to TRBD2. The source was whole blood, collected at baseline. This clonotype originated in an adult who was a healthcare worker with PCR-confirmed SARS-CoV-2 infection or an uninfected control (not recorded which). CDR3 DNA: TGTGCCAGCAGCTTAGTTGGCGGGGGGGCGTACAATGAGCAGTTCTTC. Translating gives CASSLVGGGAYNEQFF.